These 25 T cell receptor beta chains were sequenced from one sample in a study of blood T cell repertoires in COVID-19 (dated by TCRdb to 2020 to 2022). Library creation used the immunoSEQ multiplex PCR assay. TCRdb mirrors the immuneACCESS table, restricted to in-frame sequences. Some clones are absent from its copies; in checked studies, under half trace to an unresolved V gene, and the reason for the others is unknown. Within this sample are a few hundred thousand clones, with 91% of them counted one time only. The ten biggest clones cover more than 0.85% of the sample. Material for sequencing was PBMCs or T cells enriched from blood (not recorded which). The origin of the receptors is a woman aged 40-49 years who had been exposed to COVID-19.

This chain uses TRBV18 with TRBJ1-5, with D unresolved. The ends were cut back, 2 bases at V and 2 bases at J, with 10 bases in the middle. This CDR3 region has 15 residues. The germline CDR1 and CDR2 sequences are KGHSH and LQKENI. CDR3 protein: CASSPEVAGNQPQHF. DNA of the CDR3: TGTGCCAGCTCACCAGAAGTCGCGGGCAATCAGCCCCAGCATTTT.

The chain recombines TRBV7-2 with TRBJ2-3; TRBD2 agrees at 9 bases. Germline CDR1 reads SGHTA; CDR2 reads FQGNSA. The length of the CDR3 is 17 residues. The J segment lost 3 bases and the V segment lost 0 bases, leaving 7 bases of the junction unmatched. The CDR3 nucleotides read TGTGCCAGCAGCTTAGCGGGAGGCGGGAGGGAAACAGATACGCAGTATTTT. As protein: CASSLAGGGRETDTQYF.

The genes are TRBV29-1 and TRBJ1-2; 9 nucleotides agree with TRBD1. The J segment lost 6 bases and the V segment lost 3 bases, leaving 5 bases of the junction unmatched. CDR3 length: 13 residues. Germline CDR1 SQVTM, CDR2 ANQGSEA. CDR3 DNA sequence: TGCAGCGTTGACCCTGGACAGGGGAATGGCTACACCTTC. This sequence encodes CSVDPGQGNGYTF.

CDR3 sequence: CASSPLKTRVGGETQYF. CDR3 in DNA: TGTGCCAGCAGCCCACTTAAAACTAGGGTTGGAGGGGAGACCCAGTACTTC. The rearrangement links TRBV28 to TRBJ2-5; D perhaps matches TRBD2 (6 bases). V shed 6 bases and J shed 5 bases, with 25 bases lying between them. In germline, CDR1 is MDHEN, CDR2 SYDVKM. The CDR3 sequence is 17 residues long.

This chain connects TRBV24-1 to TRBJ1-1; TRBD1 matches at 7 bases. This CDR3 spans 14 amino acids. CDR1 is KGHDR, CDR2 SFDVKD, per germline. J gave up 2 bases and V 5 bases, and 4 bases lay outside the gene matches. DNA for the CDR3: TGTGCCACCAGTGCAGGGGGACTTAACACTGAAGCTTTCTTT. The encoded protein is CATSAGGLNTEAFF.

This rearrangement joins TRBV7-2 to TRBJ1-4; no clear D gene. Per the germline V gene, CDR1 is SGHTA and CDR2 is FQGNSA. Between the trimmed V and J ends, which lost 4 bases and 2 bases, there was a span of 11 bases. The CDR3 is made up of 15 amino acids. As DNA, the CDR3 is TGTGCCAGCAGCTGGGTGGGAGGGACTAATGAAAAACTGTTTTTT. Residues: CASSWVGGTNEKLFF.

The V gene is TRBV10-3, the J gene TRBJ1-1; tentative D call: TRBD1 (5 bases). V shed 7 bases and J shed 1 base, with 13 bases lying between them. Germline V gene data show CDR1 as ENHRY and CDR2 as SYGVKD. There are 14 residues in the CDR3. The chain's CDR3 is CAITEQARNTEAFF. CDR3 in DNA: TGTGCCATCACCGAACAGGCACGGAACACTGAAGCTTTCTTT.

V usage is TRBV20-1 and J usage is TRBJ1-1; D gene unclear. The CDR3 runs 11 residues. Germline CDR1 DFQATT, CDR2 SNEGSKA (reference sequence). Trimming stripped 5 bases from V and 5 bases from J, with 9 bases between. This CDR3 is CSAGGMTEAFF. CDR3 nucleotides: TGCAGTGCTGGCGGGATGACTGAAGCTTTCTTT.

For the CDR3, the DNA is TGTGCCAGCACCCTACGGCAGGCCCCATCCTACGAGCAGTACTTC. This encodes CASTLRQAPSYEQYF. The chain links TRBV28 to TRBJ2-7; no clear D. The V and J ends lost 7 bases and 1 base respectively, with 17 bases between them. CDR1 is MDHEN and CDR2 is SYDVKM in the germline V gene. This CDR3 is built from 15 residues.

The chain combines TRBV15 with TRBJ1-1, with TRBD1 as a possible D gene (5 bases). This CDR3 is built from 19 residues. Per the germline V gene, CDR1 is LNHNV and CDR2 is YYDKDF (reference sequence). V was clipped by 2 bases and J by 1 base, with 23 bases between them. The CDR3 is CATSRLPPRQNLGNTEAFF. The CDR3 coding sequence is TGTGCCACCAGCAGATTACCGCCCCGACAGAACTTAGGGAACACTGAAGCTTTCTTT. The whole variable domain, remainder taken from reference TRBV15 and TRBJ1-1, is DAMVIQNPRYQVTQFGKPVTLSCSQTLNHNVMYWYQQKSSQAPKLLFHYYDKDFNNEADTPDNFQSRRPNTSFCFLDIRSPGLGDTAMYLCATSRLPPRQNLGNTEAFFGQGTRLTVV.

CDR3 sequence (DNA): TGCAGTGCTAGTTTGGCTGGCGGCGCCTACAATGAGCAGTTCTTC. It yields the protein CSASLAGGAYNEQFF. This chain links TRBV20-1 with TRBJ2-1; D gene uncertain. This CDR3 has 15 amino acids. Trimming stripped 3 bases from V and 2 bases from J, with 14 bases between. Germline-derived CDR1 and CDR2 are DFQATT and SNEGSKA (reference sequence).

This sequence joins TRBV15 and TRBJ2-2, with 7 bases that match TRBD2. CDR1 and CDR2 from the germline V gene are LNHNV and YYDKDF (reference sequence). J lost 5 bases, V lost 1 base, and 7 bases had no gene match. The CDR3 is made up of 16 amino acids. CDR3 protein: CATSRGTGGVTGELFF. The DNA of the CDR3 is TGTGCCACCAGCAGAGGTACGGGAGGAGTGACCGGGGAGCTGTTTTTT.

The CDR3 DNA follows: TGCGCCAGCAGCCAAGATCAGGGCTACACCTTC. Translated: CASSQDQGYTF. The V call is TRBV4-1, the J call TRBJ1-2; D not certain. Germline CDR1 reads MGHRA; CDR2 reads YSYEKL. Deletions cut 0 bases from V and 8 bases from J, with 4 bases between. The length of the CDR3 is 11 residues.

The rearrangement joins TRBV5-4 to TRBJ2-5; 7 bases match TRBD2. CDR1 and CDR2 from the germline V gene are SGHNT and YYREEE (reference sequence). CDR3 length equals 18 residues. The J segment lost 7 bases and the V segment lost 1 base, leaving 19 bases of the junction unmatched. In nucleotides, the CDR3 is TGTGCCAGCAGCTTGATGATATTGACGGGAGGTTTATCGGCGACCCAGTACTTC. This codes for CASSLMILTGGLSATQYF.

The chain uses TRBV6-5 and TRBJ2-1, with D unclear. V dropped 8 bases and J dropped 2 bases, with 7 bases sitting between them. CDR1 is MNHEY, CDR2 SVGAGI, per germline. The CDR3 sequence is 12 residues long. This CDR3 is CASGLAYNEQFF. In nucleotides, the CDR3 is TGTGCCAGCGGCCTAGCCTACAATGAGCAGTTCTTC.

This chain joins TRBV4-3 and TRBJ1-4; 7 bases fit TRBD1. Looked up from germline, CDR1 is LGHNA and CDR2 is YSLEER. The V segment lost 4 bases and the J segment 1 base; nucleotides outside the gene matches: 6. The CDR3 consists of 16 residues. CDR3 protein: CASSPRDRVTNEKLFF. The CDR3 DNA sequence: TGCGCCAGCAGCCCCCGCGACAGGGTAACTAATGAAAAACTGTTTTTT.

The rearrangement links TRBV14 to TRBJ1-1, with D unresolved. V was trimmed by 11 bases and J by 0 bases, leaving 13 bases between them. The CDR3 length is 13 residues. Germline V gene data show CDR1 as SGHDN and CDR2 as FVKESK. For the CDR3, the DNA is TGTGCCTGCGGGGAATTCATGAACACTGAAGCTTTCTTT. Translation gives CACGEFMNTEAFF.

The CDR3 sequence: CASSLALTQPQHF. Here the CDR3 DNA reads TGTGCCAGCAGCTTAGCGTTAACACAGCCCCAGCATTTT. The V call is TRBV7-2, the J call TRBJ1-5; D uncertain. Trimming removed 0 bases at V and 7 bases at J, with 7 bases between. The CDR3 runs 13 residues. Germline V lookup: CDR1 SGHTA, CDR2 FQGNSA.

The V and J genes are TRBV6-2 or TRBV6-3 and TRBJ2-7; TRBD2 matches 13 bases. CDR1 is MNHEY, CDR2 SVGEGT, per germline. V lost 5 bases to trimming and J lost 5 bases; unmatched junction nucleotides: 6. The CDR3 has 15 amino acids. The CDR3 region is CASSTHGLAGDEQYF. The CDR3 DNA follows: TGTGCCAGCAGTACCCATGGACTAGCGGGGGACGAGCAGTACTTC.

This chain joins TRBV25-1 and TRBJ2-4; tentative D call: TRBD2 (5 bases). Germline V lookup: CDR1 MGHDK, CDR2 SYGVNS. The V end lost 2 bases, the J end lost 0 bases, and 5 bases lay between the germline ends. The CDR3 length is 14 residues. CDR3 amino acids: CASSEAGAKNIQYF. Here the CDR3 DNA reads TGTGCCAGCAGTGAAGCGGGAGCCAAAAACATTCAGTACTTC.

V gene TRBV3-1 (or the pseudogene TRBV3-2) combines with J gene TRBJ2-3; 8 nucleotides match TRBD1. Unmatched junction bases numbered 9, after V lost 4 bases and J lost 0 bases. Germline V gene sequence: CDR1 LGHDT, CDR2 YNNKEL (reference sequence). This CDR3 region has 17 residues. The CDR3 sequence is CASSPFGTGSSTDTQYF. The CDR3, as DNA: TGTGCCAGCAGCCCGTTCGGGACAGGCTCCAGCACAGATACGCAGTATTTT.

The V and J genes are TRBV9 and TRBJ2-5; TRBD2 agrees at 12 bases. Germline V gene data show CDR1 as SGDLS and CDR2 as YYNGEE. The junction had 4 bases not matched to a gene; V was cut back by 0 bases and J by 1 base. There are 17 residues in the CDR3. The CDR3 loop is CASSVDLAGGAQETQYF. In DNA form, the CDR3 reads TGTGCCAGCAGCGTAGATCTAGCGGGGGGGGCCCAAGAGACCCAGTACTTC.

The rearrangement joins TRBV9 to TRBJ1-1, with 7 bases matching TRBD1. Losses at the gene ends were 0 bases for V and 2 bases for J; bases not matched to a gene: 4. This CDR3 comprises 15 residues. Germline CDR1 and CDR2: SGDLS and YYNGEE. CDR3 bases: TGTGCCAGCAGCGTAGGGGGACAGCTTAACACTGAAGCTTTCTTT. Encoded protein: CASSVGGQLNTEAFF.

The chain uses TRBV7-3 and TRBJ2-5; perhaps TRBD1 as D (5 bases). Germline V gene lookup returns CDR1 SGHTA and CDR2 FQGTGA. The CDR3 runs to 13 residues. Trimming removed 3 bases from V and 5 bases from J, with 10 bases in between. The CDR3 protein is CASSFRAGETQYF. The CDR3 DNA sequence: TGTGCCAGCAGCTTCAGGGCAGGGGAGACCCAGTACTTC.

Here the CDR3 reads CASRVVGASNQPQHF. The CDR3 bases are TGTGCCAGTAGGGTCGTCGGAGCGAGCAATCAGCCCCAGCATTTT. This sequence joins TRBV19 and TRBJ1-5; D is undetermined. Germline loops: CDR1 LNHDA, CDR2 SQIVND (reference sequence). The CDR3 has 15 residues. V lost 6 bases and J 1 base, leaving 13 bases between the germline ends. The complete variable domain, with remaining parts taken from reference TRBV19 and TRBJ1-5, reads DGGITQSPKYLFRKEGQNVTLSCEQNLNHDAMYWYRQDPGQGLRLIYYSQIVNDFQKGDIAEGYSVSREKKESFPLTVTSAQKNPTAFYLCASRVVGASNQPQHFGDGTRLSIL.